The rows below give T cell receptor beta chains drawn from one sample of a study of T cells in Graves' hyperthyroidism and ophthalmopathy. TCRdb re-analysed the multiplex PCR reads in MiXCR, keeping a single row per CDR3 protein. The data hold 370,000 or so distinct CDR3 sequences, with about 25% observed a single time. Sequenced material: blood. The receptors here all came from a man aged 45 to 65 with Graves' hyperthyroidism. The CDR3 runs from the conserved cysteine through the conserved F or W. D genes are given only for firm matches. Rows may omit the clone size; those that give it use once, few, many or a size class.

cdr3_length j_call v_call d_call clone_size cdr3_nt cdr3_aa
19 TRBJ2-1 TRBV20-1 NA many TGCAGTGCTAGAGATAGTCAGGGTACAATGACCGCCCGCTACAATGAGCAGTTCTTC CSARDSQGTMTARYNEQFF
15 TRBJ2-5 TRBV5-1 TRBD1 NA TGCGCCAGCAGCCGGACAGGGGGCTTTCAAGAGACCCAGTACTTC CASSRTGGFQETQYF
13 TRBJ2-5 TRBV20-1 NA NA TGCAGTGCTAGAGGGCCTTCCATGGAGACCCAGTACTTC CSARGPSMETQYF
16 TRBJ2-3 TRBV6-1 TRBD1 many TGTGCCAGCAGCTTACGGACAGGGGTGAGCACAGATACGCAGTATTTT CASSLRTGVSTDTQYF
12 TRBJ1-2 TRBV3-1 NA NA TGTGCCAGCTCCTTAATCGGCTATGGCTACACCTTC CASSLIGYGYTF
17 TRBJ2-1 TRBV6-1 NA few TGTGCCAGCAGTACCCCTTATCGACAAGAAATCTACAATGAGCAGTTCTTC CASSTPYRQEIYNEQFF
14 TRBJ1-6 TRBV12-3/TRBV12-4 NA few TGTGCCAGCAGCCCACCGGGACTTAATTCACCCCTCCACTTT CASSPPGLNSPLHF
16 TRBJ2-5 TRBV30 TRBD2 few TGTGCCTGGATTCTCCGGAGCGGGAGGTATCGAGAGACCCAGTACTTC CAWILRSGRYRETQYF
14 TRBJ2-5 TRBV3-1 TRBD2 few TGTGCCAGCAGCCCGGGAGGGCCGGGGGAGACCCAGTACTTC CASSPGGPGETQYF
15 TRBJ2-5 TRBV5-1 NA NA TGCGCCAGCAGCTGGGGCCTATTACGGTTTGAGACCCAGTACTTC CASSWGLLRFETQYF
14 TRBJ1-4 TRBV20-1 NA few TGCAGTGCTAGAGAGGAGGTCTTAGGTGAAAAACTGTTTTTT CSAREEVLGEKLFF
16 TRBJ2-3 TRBV11-2 TRBD2 NA TGTGCCGGCAGCTTACCGGGACTAGCGGCTACAGATACGCAGTATTTT CAGSLPGLAATDTQYF
13 TRBJ1-1 TRBV6-1 NA NA TGTGCCAGCAGTGAATTGAGGGGTCGGGAAGCTTTCTTT CASSELRGREAFF
12 TRBJ1-4 TRBV2 NA NA TGTGCCAGCGGTCAGCAGCCTGAAAAACTGTTTTTT CASGQQPEKLFF
16 TRBJ2-7 TRBV20-1 TRBD2 many TGCAGTGCTAGGGGGACTAGCGGCCCCAATACCTACGAGCAGTACTTC CSARGTSGPNTYEQYF
18 TRBJ2-1 TRBV20-1 TRBD2 few TGCAGTGCTAGAGTAGGGGGACTAGCGGGATTATCCTACAATGAGCAGTTCTTC CSARVGGLAGLSYNEQFF
15 TRBJ1-1 TRBV5-8 TRBD1 NA TGTGCCAGCAGCCGGGCGGCAGGGGGGAACACTGAAGCTTTCTTT CASSRAAGGNTEAFF
16 TRBJ2-7 TRBV11-3 NA many TGTGCCAGCAGCTTATCGGGAGTCGAGTTGAGCTACGAGCAGTACTTC CASSLSGVELSYEQYF
14 TRBJ2-1 TRBV7-3 NA NA TGTGCCAGCAGCTCCCCTGGGGTCTACAATGAGCAGTTCTTC CASSSPGVYNEQFF
12 TRBJ2-3 TRBV2 NA many TGTGCCAGCAGTGAAAACACAGATACGCAGTATTTT CASSENTDTQYF
13 TRBJ2-5 TRBV3-1 NA NA TGTGCCAGCAGCCAAGATACCGGGACCTCCACGTACTTC CASSQDTGTSTYF
15 TRBJ2-3 TRBV18 NA NA TGTGCCAGCTCAACAAGGACTGAAGCAGCAGATACGCAGTATTTT CASSTRTEAADTQYF
14 TRBJ2-1 TRBV27 TRBD2 many TGTGCCAGCAGCACCGGGACTAGCGGCAATGAGCAGTTCTTC CASSTGTSGNEQFF
14 TRBJ2-5 TRBV5-1 TRBD1 NA TGCGCCAGCAGCTTCAGGGGGATTCAAGAGACCCAGTACTTC CASSFRGIQETQYF
12 TRBJ2-5 TRBV20-1 NA few TGCAGTGCCAGGGGGGTCCAAGAGACCCAGTACTTC CSARGVQETQYF
12 TRBJ2-7 TRBV7-2 NA few TGTGCCAGCAGCCAAGGCTCGCTCGAGCAGTACTTC CASSQGSLEQYF
15 TRBJ1-1 TRBV27 NA NA TGTGCCAGCACCGCGACAGATCCATTGAACACTGAAGCTTTCTTT CASTATDPLNTEAFF
14 TRBJ1-2 TRBV18 TRBD1 NA TGTGCCAGCTCACCATCGACAGGGCCCTATGGCTACACCTTC CASSPSTGPYGYTF
14 TRBJ1-2 TRBV6-5 NA NA TGTGCCAGCAGTTACTCAGCACAGTTCTATGGCTACACCTTC CASSYSAQFYGYTF
16 TRBJ2-1 TRBV6-1 TRBD2 NA TGCGCCAGCAGCCAAGAAGCGGGAATGATATACAATGAGCAGTTCTTC CASSQEAGMIYNEQFF
16 TRBJ2-1 TRBV3-1 TRBD2 few TGTGCCAGCAGCCCCCTAGCGGGAGGGTCTTTCGATGAGCAGTTCTTC CASSPLAGGSFDEQFF
14 TRBJ1-2 TRBV27 TRBD1 NA TGTGCCAGCAGCCACAGGGGAGTCGGCTATGGCTACACCTTC CASSHRGVGYGYTF
15 TRBJ1-1 TRBV19 TRBD1 NA TGTGCCAGTAGTATCGGAGACAGGGCCAACACTGAAGCTTTCTTT CASSIGDRANTEAFF
14 TRBJ1-1 TRBV2 TRBD1 many TGTGCCAGCACCTCCACAGGGACAGGAGCTGAAGCTTTCTTT CASTSTGTGAEAFF
13 TRBJ2-1 TRBV5-6 NA NA TGTGCCAGCAGCCCGACTGACTACAATGAGCAGTTCTTC CASSPTDYNEQFF
14 TRBJ1-4 TRBV28 TRBD1 NA TGTGCCAGCAGATGGACAGGGAGATATGAAAAACTGTTTTTT CASRWTGRYEKLFF
14 TRBJ1-5 TRBV20-1 NA NA TGCAGTGCTAGGACAGACAATAGCAATCAGCCCCAGCATTTT CSARTDNSNQPQHF
15 TRBJ1-1 TRBV11-3 NA NA TGTGCCAGCAGCTTAGTTGGAGGGCTCAGCACTGAAGCTTTCTTT CASSLVGGLSTEAFF
12 TRBJ2-3 TRBV29-1 NA NA TGCAGCGCATCCGACAGCACAGATACGCAGTATTTT CSASDSTDTQYF
17 TRBJ2-1 TRBV7-2 NA few TGTGCCAGCAGCTTTTTCCCCATTCTAGCAGACTACAATGAGCAGTTCTTC CASSFFPILADYNEQFF
13 TRBJ1-2 TRBV25-1 NA NA TGTGCCAGCAGTGGTACACGGGGCTCTGGCTACACCTTC CASSGTRGSGYTF
14 TRBJ2-1 TRBV20-1 TRBD2 NA TGCAGTGCTAGAGCGTCTAGCGGATACAATGAGCAGTTCTTC CSARASSGYNEQFF
16 TRBJ2-3 TRBV6-6 NA NA TGTGCCAGCAGTTACTCGGGCGAAATTAGCACAGATACGCAGTATTTT CASSYSGEISTDTQYF
14 TRBJ2-7 TRBV5-1 NA NA TGCGCCAGCAGCTTGGCCGGACTCATCTACGAGCAGTACTTC CASSLAGLIYEQYF
12 TRBJ2-7 TRBV9 NA few TGTGCCAGCAGCGTAGAGGGAGACGAGCAGTACTTC CASSVEGDEQYF
16 TRBJ2-2 TRBV7-9 TRBD1 NA TGTGCCAGCAGCTTCTCCGGGACAGGGCGGACCGGGGAGCTGTTTTTT CASSFSGTGRTGELFF
12 TRBJ1-5 TRBV24-1 NA once TGTGCCACCAGTGATGCCAATCAGCCCCAGCATTTT CATSDANQPQHF
15 TRBJ2-1 TRBV7-9 NA few TGTGCCAGCAGCTTGGCCAGGGTAACCTACAATGAGCAGTTCTTC CASSLARVTYNEQFF
13 TRBJ1-2 TRBV6-1 NA NA TGTGCCAGCAGTCCCGGGGGCATGGGAGGCTACACCTTC CASSPGGMGGYTF
13 TRBJ2-3 TRBV7-9 NA many TGTGCCAGCAGCCGAGGGACTGCGGATACGCAGTATTTT CASSRGTADTQYF
16 TRBJ1-1 TRBV11-1 NA many TGTGCCAGCAGCTTACCTAGACCACAGGGGAACACTGAAGCTTTCTTT CASSLPRPQGNTEAFF
14 TRBJ1-3 TRBV13 NA NA TGTGCCAGCAGCCAGAGGGGCTCTGGAAACACCATATATTTT CASSQRGSGNTIYF